The rows below give T cell receptor beta chains drawn from one sample of a study of breast tumors, draining lymph nodes, adjacent tissues. TCRdb re-derived calls from the multiplex PCR reads in MiXCR, one entry per CDR3 protein. The table records some 200,000 distinct CDR3 sequences, about 32% of them present only once. The sample comprised axillary lymph node tissue. These receptors all come from a female donor with breast cancer. Some clones in this sample may be carry-over from other donors' samples. The CDR3 runs from the conserved cysteine through the conserved F or W. A D gene is named only where the DNA matches it firmly. Some rows mark clone size as missing; the rest say once, few, many or name a class of expanded clone.

TRBV6-1	-	TRBJ2-7	many	TGTGCCAGCAGTACAACACCAACCTACGAGCAGTACTTC	CASSTTPTYEQYF
TRBV10-3	TRBD1	TRBJ1-4	once	TGTGCCATCAGTGCTAGGGCCGGGACAGCAAATGAAAAACTGTTTTTT	CAISARAGTANEKLFF
TRBV6-1	TRBD1	TRBJ1-2	-	TGTGCCAGCGGTGGGGTAGGGGGCGAGGGTGGCTACACCTTC	CASGGVGGEGGYTF
TRBV7-9	TRBD1	TRBJ1-6	once	TGTGCCAGCAGCTGGGGACAGGGGGCACCCCTCCACTTT	CASSWGQGAPLHF
TRBV18	TRBD1	TRBJ1-6	-	TGTGCCAGCTCGACAGGGCGAGGTTCACCCCTCCACTTT	CASSTGRGSPLHF
TRBV20-1	TRBD2	TRBJ2-3	-	TGCAGTGCTAGGACTAGCGGCTCCACAGCTACACAGTATTTT	CSARTSGSTATQYF
TRBV15	TRBD2	TRBJ2-1	many	TGTGCCACCAGCAGAGATCAGGCGGGAGGGACAGAGCAGTTCTTC	CATSRDQAGGTEQFF
TRBV9	-	TRBJ1-3	-	TGTGCCAGCAGCGGGGACATCCGTCGGGACACCATATATTTT	CASSGDIRRDTIYF
TRBV3-1	-	TRBJ2-3	many	TGTGCCAGCAGCCAATACGGGAGTAGCACAGATACGCAGTATTTT	CASSQYGSSTDTQYF
TRBV6-1	-	TRBJ1-2	many	TGTGCCAGCAGTGAAGTAGGAGGCTACACCTTC	CASSEVGGYTF
TRBV20-1	TRBD2	TRBJ2-7	many	TGCAGTGCTATGTCTAGCGGGAGGTTATTTTCCTACGAGCAGTACTTC	CSAMSSGRLFSYEQYF
TRBV20-1	-	TRBJ2-2	-	TGCAGTGCTAGCCCCGGGGAGCTGTTTTTT	CSASPGELFF
TRBV20-1	TRBD1	TRBJ1-5	many	TGCAGTGCTAGAGATTGGGATAAGGGGGCCAAAAGGCCCCAGCATTTT	CSARDWDKGAKRPQHF
TRBV3-1	-	TRBJ1-3	many	TGTGCCAGCAGCCAGGTCCTCAGCTCTGGAAACACCATATATTTT	CASSQVLSSGNTIYF